The sequence of this TCR beta chain was determined in a study of shared clonotypes between healthy human individuals. The donors were all Caucasian adults (living in Nashville, Tennessee). This clone has just a few counts. Its antigen is not identified. The germline CDR1 and CDR2 sequences are MNHNS and SASEGT. The CDR3 has 13 residues. V was clipped by 10 bases and J by 2 bases; unmatched bases: 8. Study conclusions and caveats: When compared with the clonotypes that were shared by all four sorted-subset donors, the non-shared clonotypes turned out to have lower generation probabilities. An expected dependence of interdonor clonotype sharing on sequencing depth was noted.

The authors loaded roughly 200 ng DNA, some 32,000 T cell genomes, into sorted-subset replicate PCRs. Produced via immunoSEQ multiplex PCR; TCRdb's table is partial and in-frame only. The sample holds 1,500,000 or so clones, around 97% seen once. The chain is built from TRBV6-1 and TRBJ2-7, with 7 bases aligning to TRBD1. The receptor was derived from a man aged 30 to 39 in good health. Sequencing was done on a sample of naive CD4+ T cells sorted from blood. The subset is: CD45RA+ positively selected. CDR3 sequence reads: CAISDRSTYEQYF. The CDR3 DNA reads TGTGCCATCTCGGACAGGTCAACCTACGAGCAGTACTTC.